Below are 26 T cell receptor beta chains sequenced from a single sample in a study of beta chain features in type 1 diabetes. Study-wide points: All four CD4+ subsets of Type 1 diabetes patients contained TCRB CDR3s that were moderately but significantly shorter.

Of the isolated RNA, all was reverse transcribed, and so the sequenced material was expressed TCRB transcripts. Clones were read by immunoSEQ multiplex PCR, and TCRdb kept only the in-frame ones, dropping some. The data hold about 160,000 clones, with approximately 8.8% observed a single time. These receptors have no identified antigens. The sequenced sample was central memory CD4+ T cells from blood. Every receptor here comes from a woman aged 30 to 39 with type 1 diabetes.

The chain links TRBV4-3 to TRBJ1-2, with TRBD1 matching over 8 bases. CDR3 length: 16 residues. Germline V gene data show CDR1 as LGHNA and CDR2 as YSLEER. V lost 4 bases and J lost 4; bases outside the gene matches: 11. CDR3 in amino acids: CASSRTWTGTGYGYTF. CDR3 sequence (DNA): TGCGCCAGCAGCCGAACTTGGACAGGGACCGGCTATGGCTACACCTTC.

This clone showed up just a few times. CDR3: CASSLVGTSGANEQFF. The CDR3 bases are TGTGCCAGCAGCTTAGTTGGGACTAGCGGCGCTAATGAGCAGTTCTTC. The chain uses TRBV7-6 and TRBJ2-1; 11 positions agree with TRBD2. Germline-derived CDR1 and CDR2 are SGHVS and FNYEAQ. The CDR3 length is 16 residues. V gave up 1 base and J gave up 7 bases; unmatched junction bases: 6.

The chain recombines TRBV2 with TRBJ2-6, with 7 bases lining up with TRBD1. CDR3 length: 16 residues. Per germline, CDR1 SNHLY and CDR2 FYNNEI. This CDR3 is CARTADRNSGANVLTF. The DNA of the CDR3 is TGTGCGAGGACCGCGGACAGGAACTCTGGGGCCAACGTCCTGACTTTC. Full variable domain (rest looked up from reference TRBV2 and TRBJ2-6): EPEVTQTPSHQVTQMGQEVILRCVPISNHLYFYWYRQILGQKVEFLVSFYNNEISEKSEIFDDQFSVERPDGSNFTLKIRSTKLEDSAMYFCARTADRNSGANVLTFGAGSRLTVL.

V usage is TRBV6-5 and J usage is TRBJ2-2; perhaps TRBD1 as D (5 bases). Trimming shortened V by 6 bases and J by 6 bases, and 11 bases separated the two germline ends. Germline CDR1 and CDR2: MNHEY and SVGAGI. The CDR3 is made up of 13 amino acids. DNA of the CDR3: TGTGCCAGCAGCCTCAGGGTCCCCGGGGAGCTGTTTTTT. Amino acid sequence: CASSLRVPGELFF.

On this clone: The same CDR3 is also encoded by other DNA sequences in this sample. The rearrangement links TRBV19 to TRBJ1-2; D remains ambiguous. V lost 4 bases to trimming and J lost 0 bases, with 9 bases between them. Germline CDR1 and CDR2: LNHDA and SQIVND (reference sequence). The CDR3 loop spans 14 amino acids. The CDR3 sequence: CASSTTGANYGYTF. The CDR3, as DNA: TGTGCCAGTAGTACAACCGGGGCTAACTATGGCTACACCTTC. Complete variable domain (other parts from reference TRBV19 and TRBJ1-2): DGGITQSPKYLFRKEGQNVTLSCEQNLNHDAMYWYRQDPGQGLRLIYYSQIVNDFQKGDIAEGYSVSREKKESFPLTVTSAQKNPTAFYLCASSTTGANYGYTFGSGTRLTVV.

This chain joins TRBV7-9 and TRBJ2-7; 8 nucleotides agree with TRBD1. This CDR3 is built from 14 residues. V was pared by 4 bases and J by 2 bases, with 4 bases of the junction left unmatched. CDR1 SEHNR and CDR2 FQNEAQ come from the germline V gene (reference sequence). The CDR3 loop is CASSSRDRTYEQYF. The CDR3, as DNA: TGTGCCAGCAGCTCCCGGGACAGGACCTACGAGCAGTACTTC.

V usage is TRBV6-5 and J usage is TRBJ1-2; no definite D call. The CDR3 loop spans 13 amino acids. Germline assignment: CDR1 MNHEY and CDR2 SVGAGI. V gave up 5 bases and J gave up 5 bases, with 12 bases separating them. The CDR3 region is CASSLVGEYGYTF. The DNA of the CDR3 is TGTGCCAGCAGTCTCGTTGGGGAGTATGGCTACACCTTC.

V gene TRBV28 combines with J gene TRBJ1-2; TRBD1 might be the D (6 bases). Trimming took off 6 bases at V and 8 bases at J, with 13 bases between the two ends. Germline CDR1 MDHEN, CDR2 SYDVKM. This CDR3 comprises 12 residues. The CDR3 spells CASRQGIDGYTF. CDR3 nucleotide sequence: TGTGCCAGCAGACAGGGTATTGACGGCTACACCTTC.

This clone was counted between two and nine times. This rearrangement joins TRBV27 to TRBJ1-4, with 8 nucleotides matching TRBD1. V shed 6 bases, J shed 4 bases, and the junction held 7 bases outside the gene matches. The CDR3 runs 15 residues. The germline CDR1 and CDR2 sequences are MNHEY and SMNVEV (reference sequence). The CDR3: CASSYRGLGNEKLFF. DNA for the CDR3: TGTGCCAGCAGCTACAGGGGGTTGGGTAATGAAAAACTGTTTTTT.

V and J are TRBV6-1 and TRBJ2-1; tentatively, D is TRBD2 (5 bases). V was shortened by 6 bases and J by 4 bases, with 10 bases between the two germline ends. Looked up from germline, CDR1 is MNHNS and CDR2 is SASEGT. The CDR3 contains 13 residues. The CDR3 DNA reads TGTGCCAGCAGCCCGGGGTTTTACAATGAGCAGTTCTTC. Amino acid sequence: CASSPGFYNEQFF.

The CDR3 here is CASTPGGGNIQYF. The CDR3 DNA follows: TGTGCCAGTACCCCCGGCGGGGGAAACATTCAGTACTTC. The chain joins TRBV19 to TRBJ2-4; 7 bases map to TRBD2. The CDR3 spans 13 residues. V lost 7 bases, J lost 6 bases, and 6 bases stayed unmatched. CDR1 LNHDA and CDR2 SQIVND come from the germline V gene (reference sequence).

This clone was found a few times. This sample also contains other DNA sequences that code for the same CDR3. The CDR3 nucleotides read TGTGCCAGTAGTTTACAGGGGAACACTGAAGCTTTCTTT. Its translation is CASSLQGNTEAFF. V usage is TRBV19 and J usage is TRBJ1-1; the D gene is possibly TRBD1 (6 bases). The CDR3 has 13 amino acids. Germline CDR1 LNHDA, CDR2 SQIVND (reference sequence). The V end was cut by 5 bases, the J end by 1 base, with 8 bases between.

The sample holds a few counts of this clone. CDR3 residues: CASSTSGTTDTQYF. The CDR3 DNA reads TGTGCCAGCAGCACAAGCGGGACCACAGATACGCAGTATTTT. The chain is built from TRBV14 and TRBJ2-3, with 7 bases lining up with TRBD2. Losses at the gene ends were 5 bases for V and 2 bases for J; bases not matched to a gene: 4. Germline-derived CDR1 and CDR2 are SGHDN and FVKESK. CDR3 size: 14 residues.

In this sample, this clone turned up a few times. This chain links TRBV30 with TRBJ1-1; TRBD1 might be the D (6 bases). The CDR3 is made up of 11 amino acids. Germline CDR1 reads GTSNPN; CDR2 reads SVGIG (reference sequence). V lost 1 base and J lost 11, with 11 bases in between. This CDR3 is CAWSARDTAFF. The CDR3, as DNA: TGTGCCTGGAGTGCCCGGGACACTGCTTTCTTT.

This clone showed up just a few times. This chain uses TRBV2 with TRBJ2-5; the match to TRBD1 covers 9 bases. The CDR3 runs to 15 residues. J lost 4 bases, V lost 5 bases, and 8 bases had no gene match. Per the germline V gene, CDR1 is SNHLY and CDR2 is FYNNEI. As DNA, the CDR3 is TGTGCCAGCAGTAAAGGTGACAGGGGGGGAGAGACCCAGTACTTC. This translates into CASSKGDRGGETQYF.

V is TRBV19 and J is TRBJ1-5, with a possible D match to TRBD1 (5 bases). Germline V CDR1 and CDR2: LNHDA, SQIVND (reference sequence). The CDR3 has 15 amino acids. Trimming pared 7 bases from V and 1 base from J, leaving 14 bases between. CDR3 sequence reads: CASKGQGVSNQPQHF. In nucleotides, the CDR3 is TGTGCCAGTAAGGGGCAGGGTGTAAGCAATCAGCCCCAGCATTTT.

The rearrangement joins TRBV19 to TRBJ1-2, with D possibly being TRBD1 (6 bases). The germline CDR1 and CDR2 sequences are LNHDA and SQIVND (reference sequence). V lost 5 bases to trimming and J lost 5 bases, with 9 bases between them. The CDR3 loop spans 12 amino acids. The CDR3 sequence: CASSSRGYGYTF. The CDR3 DNA follows: TGTGCCAGTAGTTCCAGGGGATATGGCTACACCTTC.

The chain couples TRBV30 to TRBJ1-2; TRBD1 aligns across 7 bases. The V gene's germline CDR1 is GTSNPN and CDR2 SVGIG (reference sequence). The CDR3 runs 13 residues. With 3 bases clipped from V and 2 bases from J, the junction kept 3 bases outside the gene matches. CDR3 DNA sequence: TGTGCCTGGAGAGAGACAGGGAACTATGGCTACACCTTC. It encodes CAWRETGNYGYTF.

This clone turned up a few times. V is TRBV7-2 and J is TRBJ2-1; 11 bases are shared with TRBD1. CDR1 is SGHTA and CDR2 is FQGNSA in the germline V gene. The CDR3 spans 16 residues. V lost 5 bases and J lost 4; bases outside the gene matches: 7. The CDR3 DNA reads TGTGCCAGCAGCGCAAGGGACAGGGGGATGTACAATGAGCAGTTCTTC. Amino acid sequence: CASSARDRGMYNEQFF. Full variable domain (remainder filled in from reference TRBV7-2 and TRBJ2-1): GAGVSQSPSNKVTEKGKDVELRCDPISGHTALYWYRQSLGQGLEFLIYFQGNSAPDKSGLPSDRFSAERTGGSVSTLTIQRTQQEDSAVYLCASSARDRGMYNEQFFGPGTRLTVL.

This chain uses TRBV7-6 with TRBJ2-6, with 8 bases lining up with TRBD2. Losses at the gene ends were 1 base for V and 0 bases for J; bases not matched to a gene: 8. Germline-derived CDR1 and CDR2 are SGHVS and FNYEAQ. The CDR3 extends over 19 amino acids. CDR3 in amino acids: CASSLEGAGGGSGANVLTF. The CDR3 nucleotides read TGTGCCAGCAGCTTAGAAGGAGCCGGGGGGGGCTCTGGGGCCAACGTCCTGACTTTC.

This clone was found a few times. Germline and junction disagree at one end, which may indicate a read error. This chain uses TRBV6-1 with TRBJ2-1, with 14 positions matching TRBD2. The CDR3 runs 17 residues. Per the germline V gene, CDR1 is MNHNS and CDR2 is SASEGT. The CDR3 loop is CASSEGLAGGRRNEQFF. The CDR3 bases are TGTGCCAGCAGCGAAGGACTAGCGGGAGGACGAAGAAATGAGCAGTTCTTC.

The table lists this clone with a few counts. The CDR3 loop reads CASSLLGLTNNEQFF. The CDR3 coding sequence is TGTGCCAGCAGCCTCCTAGGACTCACTAACAATGAGCAGTTCTTC. The V call is TRBV7-3, the J call TRBJ2-1, with D tentatively TRBD2 (5 bases). This CDR3 contains 15 residues. The germline V gene encodes CDR1 SGHTA and CDR2 FQGTGA. Trimming stripped 5 bases from V and 5 bases from J, with 16 bases between.

A few counts support this clone. The chain links TRBV21-1 to TRBJ2-3; TRBD1, as called in the table, went unchecked against the DNA. TRBV21-1 is a documented pseudogene. CDR3 length: 16 residues. CDR3: CASSKVCRVGTDTQYF. DNA of the CDR3: TGTGCCAGCAGCAAAGTATGCAGGGTAGGCACAGATACGCAGTATTTT.

The genes are TRBV25-1 and TRBJ1-2, with a tentative D call TRBD1 (5 bases). The germline V and J ends were trimmed by 2 bases and 10 bases, with 14 bases remaining between them. Germline CDR1 MGHDK, CDR2 SYGVNS. The CDR3 consists of 13 residues. The CDR3 nucleotides are TGTGCCAGCAGTGAACCGGGGCGGGGGTCCTACACCTTC. It translates to CASSEPGRGSYTF.

The CDR3: CASSEPRELETQYF. CDR3 DNA sequence: TGTGCCAGCAGTGAGCCCCGGGAGCTAGAGACCCAGTACTTC. The genes are TRBV25-1 and TRBJ2-5, with D maybe TRBD2 (6 bases). V was trimmed by 3 bases and J by 4 bases, leaving 12 bases between them. The length of the CDR3 is 14 residues. The germline gives CDR1 MGHDK, CDR2 SYGVNS.

The table lists this clone with many counts. The CDR3 bases are TGTGCCAGCAGCTGGGACAGCTTCAATGAGCAGTTCTTC. This sequence encodes CASSWDSFNEQFF. The chain couples TRBV14 to TRBJ2-1, with 7 bases matching TRBD1. The CDR3 totals 13 residues. The germline CDR1 and CDR2 sequences are SGHDN and FVKESK. V dropped 5 bases and J dropped 6; count of bases not matched to a gene: 4.